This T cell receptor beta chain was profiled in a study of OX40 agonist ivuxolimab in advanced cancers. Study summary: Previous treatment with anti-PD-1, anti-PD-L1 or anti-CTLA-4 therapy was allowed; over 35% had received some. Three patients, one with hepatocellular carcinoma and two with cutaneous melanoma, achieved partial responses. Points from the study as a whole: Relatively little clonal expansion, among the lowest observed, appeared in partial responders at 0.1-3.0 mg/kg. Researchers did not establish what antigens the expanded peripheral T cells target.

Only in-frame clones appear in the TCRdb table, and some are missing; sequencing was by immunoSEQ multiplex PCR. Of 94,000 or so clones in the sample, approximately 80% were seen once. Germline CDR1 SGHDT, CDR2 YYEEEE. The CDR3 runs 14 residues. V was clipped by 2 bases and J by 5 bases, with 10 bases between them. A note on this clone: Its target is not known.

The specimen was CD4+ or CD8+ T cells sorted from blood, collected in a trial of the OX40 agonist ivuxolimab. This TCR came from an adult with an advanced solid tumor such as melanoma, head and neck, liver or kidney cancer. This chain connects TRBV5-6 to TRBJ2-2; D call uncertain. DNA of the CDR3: TGTGCCAGCAGCTTTAGGGTGGAAACCGGGGAGCTGTTTTTT. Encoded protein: CASSFRVETGELFF.